The TCR beta chain described here comes from a study of shared clonotypes between healthy human individuals. Study-wide results and limits: Inspection by rarefaction showed sorted-subset sequencing to be incomplete despite large depth. Naive CD4 clonotypes overlapped across a handful of donors at about 5.3%.

Positive CCR7 selection of CD45RO-negative cells yielded the naive CD8 cells, and terminally differentiated effector memory CD45RA+ cells were excluded. DNA at around 210 ng, tens of thousands of T cell genomes, went into sorted-subset replicate PCRs. The table came from immunoSEQ multiplex PCR; TCRdb's copy has only in-frame clones and leaves some out. This sample has fewer than 850,000 clones, with approximately 96% found just once. Concerning this clone: Its antigen is not known.

Sequenced material: naive CD8+ T cells sorted from blood. The sequence derives from a man aged 25 to 45 in good health.

As DNA, the CDR3 is TGTGCCAGCAGCATGACAGGGGCTTCCAATCAGCCCCAGCATTTT. Protein product: CASSMTGASNQPQHF. The rearrangement links TRBV27 to TRBJ1-5; 8 nucleotides agree with TRBD1. The CDR3 totals 15 residues. With 6 bases clipped from V and 3 bases from J, the junction kept 7 bases outside the gene matches. Germline V gene data show CDR1 as MNHEY and CDR2 as SMNVEV (reference sequence).